This T cell receptor beta chain came from a study of T cell responses to AZD1222 COVID-19 vaccine. Study-wide background: Samples with a second dose at about 4 or about 12 weeks were pooled together. Study outcomes and limitations: Repertoire sampling happened only post peak T cell response. Unmutated variant regions are reportedly the target of nearly half of TCRs that are spike-specific.

V shed 1 base and J shed 1 base, with 8 bases lying between them. This CDR3 has 14 amino acids. CDR1 and CDR2 (germline): SGHRS, YFSETQ. The protocol was immunoSEQ multiplex PCR, while the TCRdb copy is restricted to in-frame clones and leaves out a portion. Seen here are some 140,000 clones, more than 85% observed once, and the top ten hold under 2%. Note on this clone: Its antigen is unidentified.

V gene TRBV5-1 combines with J gene TRBJ1-1; D perhaps matches TRBD1 (6 bases). The sequence derives from an adult in good health. This specimen consisted of peripheral blood, obtained on day 0 of AZD1222 vaccination. CDR3 sequence (DNA): TGCGCCAGCAGCTTGCTCAGGGGGAACACTGAAGCTTTCTTT. Translating it yields CASSLLRGNTEAFF.